This T cell receptor beta chain was sequenced during a study of blood T cell repertoires in COVID-19. Some clones are missing from TCRdb's copy, which holds only in-frame ones; the method was immunoSEQ multiplex PCR. The sample has more than 150,000 clones; around 73% are singletons. Sequenced: PBMCs or T cells enriched from blood (not recorded which). The sequence was obtained from a woman in her forties or fifties who had recovered from COVID-19.

This CDR3 is CASSLVFPAGQGEGYTF. The CDR3 DNA sequence: TGTGCCAGCAGTTTAGTTTTCCCCGCGGGACAGGGGGAAGGCTACACCTTC. The V gene is TRBV28, the J gene TRBJ1-2; 11 nucleotides line up with TRBD1. Trimming took 2 bases from V and 8 from J; bases not matched to a gene: 13. The CDR3 has 17 amino acids. Germline-derived CDR1 and CDR2 are MDHEN and SYDVKM.